Below are 31 T cell receptor beta chains sequenced from a single sample in a study of blood T cells in healthy people across ages. A second PCR, run for roughly 7 to 11 cycles, used a sample-barcoded 5' primer plus a J-beta primer mix. From the 5' RACE reads, TCRdb called clonotypes with MiXCR, one entry per CDR3 protein. In the table there are some 800,000 distinct CDR3 sequences, roughly 25% of which are singletons. These records were also assigned to another study, of T cells of mothers and their children.

The sample taken for sequencing was blood. The source of these receptors is a boy aged 5-17 years in good health.

This clonotype was detected only a few times. V usage is TRBV7-3 and J usage is TRBJ2-2, with D tentatively TRBD2 (6 bases). Germline V gene lookup returns CDR1 SGHTA and CDR2 FQGTGA. Trimming cost V 0 bases and J 3 bases, with 17 bases left between them. The CDR3 is 18 residues long. The CDR3 DNA reads as TGTGCCAGCAGCTTAACAGGAGGGCCCCCTTTTGACACCGGGGAGCTGTTTTTT. It translates to CASSLTGGPPFDTGELFF.

The chain joins TRBV5-1 to TRBJ2-3; tentative D call: TRBD2 (5 bases). The CDR3 sequence is 15 residues long. Trimming removed 3 bases at V and 4 bases at J, with 15 bases between. The germline gives CDR1 SGHRS, CDR2 YFSETQ. The CDR3 DNA follows: TGCGCCAGCAGCTCCCCCCGAAGCGGCTCAGATACGCAGTATTTT. Translation gives CASSSPRSGSDTQYF.

As DNA, the CDR3 is TGCGCCAGCAGCCAAGGGACGGTGAAAGGCACTGAAGCTTTCTTT. The encoded protein is CASSQGTVKGTEAFF. V usage is TRBV4-1 and J usage is TRBJ1-1; D is undetermined. CDR3 length equals 15 residues. V was shortened by 1 base and J by 4 bases, with 13 bases between the two germline ends. CDR1 and CDR2 from the germline V gene are MGHRA and YSYEKL.

V usage is TRBV6-5 and J usage is TRBJ2-1; D is unclear. V lost 0 bases, J lost 8 bases, and 2 bases lay in between. CDR1 MNHEY and CDR2 SVGAGI come from the germline V gene. The CDR3 is 11 residues long. CDR3 in amino acids: CASSYSDEQFF. The CDR3, as DNA: TGTGCCAGCAGTTACTCAGATGAGCAGTTCTTC.

The V call is TRBV29-1, the J call TRBJ2-3; maybe TRBD2 (6 bases). CDR1 and CDR2 from the germline V gene are SQVTM and ANQGSEA. The CDR3 is made up of 14 amino acids. The ends were cut back, 1 base at V and 5 bases at J, with 13 bases in the middle. In nucleotides, the CDR3 is TGCAGCGTTGAAGGGACTGGGGGGATAGATACGCAGTATTTT. It translates to CSVEGTGGIDTQYF.

There are a few counts of this clonotype. This chain uses TRBV12-3 or TRBV12-4 with TRBJ1-5; D unresolved. Trimming shortened V by 3 bases and J by 4 bases, and 13 bases separated the two germline ends. The CDR3 covers 15 residues. CDR3 loop: CASSLADRTNQPQHF. The CDR3 DNA reads TGTGCCAGCAGTTTGGCGGACCGGACTAATCAGCCCCAGCATTTT.

This clonotype was detected a few times. The chain carries TRBV7-2 and TRBJ2-7, with a weak D call TRBD1 (6 bases). Germline loops: CDR1 SGHTA, CDR2 FQGNSA. The CDR3 covers 14 residues. Trimming removed 7 bases from V and 2 bases from J, with 15 bases in between. CDR3 nucleotide sequence: TGTGCCAGCACCGAACGGACAGCCCCCTACGAGCAGTACTTC. It encodes CASTERTAPYEQYF.

This clonotype was seen more than once but under ten times. This sequence joins TRBV4-1 and TRBJ2-1; D tentatively fits TRBD1 or TRBD2 (5 bases each). V lost 9 bases and J lost 0, with 15 bases in between. The CDR3 is made up of 15 amino acids. Germline CDR1 is MGHRA and CDR2 is YSYEKL. The CDR3: CASRTDRSSYNEQFF. DNA of the CDR3: TGCGCCAGTAGGACTGACAGAAGCTCCTACAATGAGCAGTTCTTC.

The table lists this clonotype with many counts. The J gene is TRBJ2-1, the V gene TRBV28, with TRBD1 identical over 10 bases. V was clipped by 3 bases and J by 3 bases; unmatched bases: 2. CDR1 is MDHEN, CDR2 SYDVKM, per germline. This CDR3 spans 15 amino acids. CDR3 in DNA: TGTGCCAGCAGTTTGGGGACAGGGGACTACAATGAGCAGTTCTTC. This sequence encodes CASSLGTGDYNEQFF. Supplemented by reference TRBV28 and TRBJ2-1, the full variable domain reads DVKVTQSSRYLVKRTGEKVFLECVQDMDHENMFWYRQDPGLGLRLIYFSYDVKMKEKGDIPEGYSVSREKKERFSLILESASTNQTSMYLCASSLGTGDYNEQFFGPGTRLTVL.

This clonotype was detected a few times. This rearrangement joins TRBV20-1 to TRBJ1-1; TRBD1 might be the D (5 bases). CDR3 length: 14 amino acids. The germline V gene has CDR1 DFQATT and CDR2 SNEGSKA (reference sequence). Between the trimmed V and J ends, which lost 4 bases and 0 bases, there was a span of 12 bases. The CDR3 spells CSAKATVMNTEAFF. The CDR3 bases are TGCAGTGCTAAGGCGACAGTAATGAACACTGAAGCTTTCTTT.

The chain uses TRBV4-3 and TRBJ2-3, with 7 bases identical to TRBD1. V lost 1 base, J lost 4 bases, and 5 bases stayed unmatched. CDR3 length equals 15 residues. Germline-derived CDR1 and CDR2 are LGHNA and YSLEER. The CDR3, as DNA: TGCGCCAGCAGCCAAGGCAGGGGGTTTGCAGATACGCAGTATTTT. This encodes CASSQGRGFADTQYF.

This rearrangement joins TRBV6-2 or TRBV6-3 to TRBJ2-1; D is unresolved. Trimming removed 1 base at V and 3 bases at J, with 1 base between. CDR1 MNHEY and CDR2 SVGEGT come from the germline V gene. The CDR3 totals 12 residues. The CDR3 loop is CASSYFYNEQFF. The CDR3 nucleotides read TGTGCCAGCAGTTACTTCTACAATGAGCAGTTCTTC.

This chain joins TRBV4-3 and TRBJ2-5; the D gene is possibly TRBD2 (5 bases). Gene TRBJ2-7 matches the end of the DNA better, so the J call may be wrong. The length of the CDR3 is 15 residues. Germline loops: CDR1 LGHNA, CDR2 YSLEER. The CDR3 DNA sequence: TGCGCCAGCAGCCAAGATAACGAGGGTTGGCGCGAGCAGTACTTC. Its translation: CASSQDNEGWREQYF.

This clonotype was seen only a few times. This sequence joins TRBV24-1 and TRBJ2-7; D unclear. Between the trimmed V and J ends, which lost 4 bases and 4 bases, there was a span of 4 bases. This CDR3 is built from 11 residues. CDR1 and CDR2 from the germline V gene are KGHDR and SFDVKD. The CDR3 DNA sequence: TGTGCCACCAGTGAAGATTACGAGCAGTACTTC. It yields the protein CATSEDYEQYF.

The V and J genes are TRBV5-1 and TRBJ1-4; D gene ambiguous. The ends were cut back, 1 base at V and 8 bases at J, with 15 bases in the middle. The germline CDR1 and CDR2 sequences are SGHRS and YFSETQ. This CDR3 has 15 residues. Here the CDR3 DNA reads TGCGCCAGCAGCTTGTCGCTGAGGGTGGGGGAAAAACTGTTTTTT. It encodes CASSLSLRVGEKLFF.

This clonotype has just a few counts. The chain uses TRBV12-3 or TRBV12-4 and TRBJ2-1; D is undetermined. V lost 4 bases to trimming and J lost 9 bases, with 10 bases between them. The CDR3 runs 12 residues. CDR3 bases: TGTGCCAGCAGTTCCGGCTGGGGTGAGCAGTTCTTC. Encoded protein: CASSSGWGEQFF.

Only a few counts were recorded for this clonotype. This rearrangement joins TRBV7-2 to TRBJ2-3; D remains ambiguous. Trimming shortened V by 1 base and J by 0 bases, and 8 bases separated the two germline ends. This CDR3 is built from 15 residues. Germline lookup yields CDR1 SGHTA and CDR2 FQGNSA. The CDR3 bases are TGTGCCAGCAGCTTAGATAGAGTTAGCACAGATACGCAGTATTTT. It encodes CASSLDRVSTDTQYF. The full variable domain, its missing parts supplied by reference TRBV7-2 and TRBJ2-3, is GAGVSQSPSNKVTEKGKDVELRCDPISGHTALYWYRQSLGQGLEFLIYFQGNSAPDKSGLPSDRFSAERTGGSVSTLTIQRTQQEDSAVYLCASSLDRVSTDTQYFGPGTRLTVL.

The chain links TRBV10-3 to TRBJ2-5; 11 bases align to TRBD1. Matching the DNA end better, TRBJ2-7 makes the J call doubtful. The CDR3 has 16 residues. From germline, CDR1 is ENHRY and CDR2 SYGVKD. CDR3 DNA: TGTGCCATCAGTGAGTCGGCGGGACAGGGGGTCTACGAGCAGTACTTC. It encodes CAISESAGQGVYEQYF.

This chain uses TRBV7-2 with TRBJ1-4, with 11 bases that match TRBD1. Looked up from germline, CDR1 is SGHTA and CDR2 is FQGNSA. The CDR3 consists of 13 residues. The J segment lost 8 bases and the V segment lost 8 bases, leaving 4 bases of the junction unmatched. The CDR3 DNA is TGTGCCAGCGGACAGGGGGCAGGAGAAAAACTGTTTTTT. Translated, it gives CASGQGAGEKLFF. Filled out from reference TRBV7-2 and TRBJ1-4, the complete variable domain reads GAGVSQSPSNKVTEKGKDVELRCDPISGHTALYWYRQSLGQGLEFLIYFQGNSAPDKSGLPSDRFSAERTGGSVSTLTIQRTQQEDSAVYLCASGQGAGEKLFFGSGTQLSVL.

The rearrangement joins TRBV3-1 to TRBJ2-5; TRBD1 agrees at 8 bases. The CDR3 totals 14 residues. Per the germline V gene, CDR1 is LGHDT and CDR2 is YNNKEL (reference sequence). Trimming took 2 bases from V and 3 from J; bases not matched to a gene: 2. The CDR3 DNA is TGTGCCAGCAGCCAATCAGGGGGCAAAGAGACCCAGTACTTC. It yields the protein CASSQSGGKETQYF.

This chain connects TRBV6-2 or TRBV6-3 to TRBJ2-1; possible D gene TRBD2, 6 bases. The germline V gene has CDR1 MNHEY and CDR2 SVGEGT. The V end was cut by 6 bases, the J end by 12 bases, with 12 bases between. CDR3 length equals 11 residues. The CDR3 sequence: CASSRRESQFF. DNA for the CDR3: TGTGCCAGCAGCCGCCGGGAGTCGCAGTTCTTC.

The genes are TRBV4-1 and TRBJ2-7; the D is unclear. Trimming left V 5 bases short and J 2 bases short, with 19 bases between. Germline-derived CDR1 and CDR2 are MGHRA and YSYEKL. The CDR3 has 16 residues. CDR3 nucleotide sequence: TGCGCCAGCAGCTACCCTGGGAAGACAAGGACCTACGAGCAGTACTTC. Its protein is CASSYPGKTRTYEQYF.

CDR3 nucleotides: TGTGCCAGCAGCTTATCCCTAGCGGGAGGTTATGAGCAGTTCTTC. Protein sequence: CASSLSLAGGYEQFF. The chain recombines TRBV7-2 with TRBJ2-5, with TRBD2 matching over 11 bases. The J call is in doubt because the DNA end fits TRBJ2-1 better. The CDR3 has 15 amino acids. The germline V gene encodes CDR1 SGHTA and CDR2 FQGNSA.

This chain joins TRBV11-3 and TRBJ2-1, with 10 bases identical to TRBD2. Looked up from germline, CDR1 is SGHNT and CDR2 is YENEEA. V trimming: 3 bases; J trimming: 4 bases; junction bases outside the gene matches: 3. The CDR3 extends over 15 amino acids. CDR3 sequence: CASSFGTSAYNEQFF. In DNA form, the CDR3 reads TGTGCCAGCAGCTTCGGGACTAGCGCTTACAATGAGCAGTTCTTC.

V usage is TRBV29-1 and J usage is TRBJ1-1; 7 bases fit TRBD1. CDR1 is SQVTM, CDR2 ANQGSEA, per germline. There are 13 residues in the CDR3. Unmatched junction bases numbered 6, after V lost 4 bases and J lost 4 bases. CDR3 bases: TGCAGCGTTGGCGGACAGGCCGGCACTGAAGCTTTCTTT. It encodes CSVGGQAGTEAFF. The full variable domain, completed using reference TRBV29-1 and TRBJ1-1, is SAVISQKPSRDICQRGTSLTIQCQVDSQVTMMFWYRQQPGQSLTLIATANQGSEATYESGFVIDKFPISRPNLTFSTLTVSNMSPEDSSIYLCSVGGQAGTEAFFGQGTRLTVV.

The chain has TRBV28 and TRBJ1-4; 8 nucleotides match TRBD1. The CDR3 is 15 residues long. Germline V CDR1 and CDR2: MDHEN, SYDVKM. With 4 bases clipped from V and 4 bases from J, the junction kept 5 bases outside the gene matches. The CDR3 region has the DNA TGTGCCAGCAGTTACCAGGGGGCCATTAATGAAAAACTGTTTTTT. Translating gives CASSYQGAINEKLFF.

This clonotype was counted a few times. The gene calls are TRBV6-1 and TRBJ2-7; TRBD2 matches at 9 bases. J lost 2 bases, V lost 6 bases, and 8 bases had no gene match. The CDR3 consists of 15 residues. Germline V gene data show CDR1 as MNHNS and CDR2 as SASEGT. For the CDR3, the DNA is TGTGCCAGCAGCGACGCGACTAGCGGCCCCTACGAGCAGTACTTC. This codes for CASSDATSGPYEQYF.

J is TRBJ2-7 and V is TRBV7-6; 8 bases agree with TRBD2. The junction had 9 bases not matched to a gene; V was cut back by 0 bases and J by 5 bases. CDR3 length equals 16 residues. In germline, CDR1 is SGHVS, CDR2 FNYEAQ. Written as DNA, the CDR3 is TGTGCCAGCAGCTTAGCGTTGGTAGCGGGACAAAACGAGCAGTACTTC. It specifies CASSLALVAGQNEQYF.

The CDR3 DNA reads as TGTGCCAGCAGTTGGACTAGCGGGGCCGCAGATACGCAGTATTTT. The encoded protein is CASSWTSGAADTQYF. The rearrangement links TRBV12-3 or TRBV12-4 to TRBJ2-3; 12 bases line up with TRBD2. This CDR3 has 15 amino acids. After removal of 4 bases from V and 4 bases from J, the junction contained 3 bases not matched to a gene.

The chain couples TRBV5-1 to TRBJ2-5, with TRBD1 matching over 7 bases. The end of the DNA fits TRBJ2-7 better, so the J call may be wrong. The CDR3 consists of 15 residues. Germline values: CDR1 SGHRS, CDR2 YFSETQ. The CDR3 DNA sequence: TGCGCCAGCAGCTTGGGGACAGGCGACGCCTACGAGCAGTACTTC. It translates to CASSLGTGDAYEQYF.

This clonotype showed up just a few times. The rearrangement links TRBV4-1 to TRBJ2-7, with D possibly being TRBD1 (5 bases). Per the germline V gene, CDR1 is MGHRA and CDR2 is YSYEKL. Trimming pared 1 base from V and 12 bases from J, leaving 19 bases between. There are 14 residues in the CDR3. The CDR3 spells CASSQVGWGQGVYF. The CDR3 DNA reads TGCGCCAGCAGCCAAGTAGGATGGGGCCAGGGTGTGTACTTC.